These 18 T cell receptor beta chains were sequenced from one sample in a study of blood T cell repertoires in COVID-19. Produced via immunoSEQ multiplex PCR; TCRdb's table is partial and in-frame only. The data show around 260,000 clones, 90% to 95% seen once. The sequenced sample was peripheral blood. These TCRs come from a woman aged 25 to 39 with COVID-19, enrolled during active disease.

V usage is TRBV2 and J usage is TRBJ2-1; 10 bases align to TRBD2. With V trimmed by 6 bases and J by 0 bases, 8 bases remained unmatched. Germline CDR1 and CDR2: SNHLY and FYNNEI. This CDR3 contains 17 residues. The CDR3 loop is CASRQRTSGRSYNEQFF. The CDR3 nucleotides are TGTGCCAGCAGACAAAGGACTAGCGGACGCTCCTACAATGAGCAGTTCTTC.

The genes are TRBV19 and TRBJ1-1, with D uncertain. Trimming pared 3 bases from V and 3 bases from J, leaving 8 bases between. Germline values: CDR1 LNHDA, CDR2 SQIVND (reference sequence). The CDR3 loop spans 13 amino acids. The CDR3 DNA reads TGTGCCAGTAGTATTAAGAGTTACACTGAAGCTTTCTTT. This codes for CASSIKSYTEAFF.

The V and J genes are TRBV7-9 and TRBJ2-1; TRBD2 might be the D (5 bases). The CDR3 runs to 13 residues. The germline CDR1 and CDR2 sequences are SEHNR and FQNEAQ (reference sequence). The V end was cut by 1 base, the J end by 6 bases, with 7 bases between. DNA of the CDR3: TGTGCCAGCAGCTTAGGAGGGATCAATGAGCAGTTCTTC. Translating it yields CASSLGGINEQFF.

The CDR3 DNA is TGTGCCAGCAGCGGACAGGCTTCGGGGGAGCAGTTCTTC. Translated: CASSGQASGEQFF. The chain recombines TRBV9 with TRBJ2-1; D is perhaps TRBD1 (6 bases). The germline gives CDR1 SGDLS, CDR2 YYNGEE. V was clipped by 3 bases and J by 10 bases, with 14 bases between them. The CDR3 has 13 residues.

The chain combines TRBV6-5 with TRBJ2-7; TRBD2 matches 11 bases. After removal of 6 bases from V and 2 bases from J, the junction contained 3 bases not matched to a gene. The V gene's germline CDR1 is MNHEY and CDR2 SVGAGI. The CDR3 has 14 residues. The chain's CDR3 is CASSLAGGPYEQYF. The CDR3 DNA is TGTGCCAGCAGCCTAGCGGGAGGTCCCTACGAGCAGTACTTC.

The chain combines TRBV9 with TRBJ2-3, with a weak D call TRBD2 (5 bases). The CDR3 loop spans 15 amino acids. Germline loops: CDR1 SGDLS, CDR2 YYNGEE. Trimming cost V 1 base and J 1 base, with 10 bases left between them. The chain's CDR3 is CASSVRLAGTDTQYF. CDR3 nucleotide sequence: TGTGCCAGCAGCGTAAGGCTAGCAGGCACAGATACGCAGTATTTT.

The gene calls are TRBV7-2 and TRBJ2-5; no reliable D call. Germline values: CDR1 SGHTA, CDR2 FQGNSA. V lost 2 bases to trimming and J lost 5 bases, with 9 bases between them. There are 13 residues in the CDR3. CDR3 sequence: CASSLTGSETQYF. CDR3 bases: TGTGCCAGCAGCTTAACGGGTAGTGAGACCCAGTACTTC.

This clone was seen just once. V is TRBV6-4 and J is TRBJ1-1, with 7 bases identical to TRBD1. The CDR3 runs to 17 residues. J lost 0 bases, V lost 6 bases, and 13 bases had no gene match. Germline CDR1 is MRHNA and CDR2 is SNTAGT. CDR3 sequence: CASSIRDRPSMNTEAFF. In DNA, the CDR3 is TGTGCCAGCAGCATACGGGACAGACCTTCAATGAACACTGAAGCTTTCTTT.

The rearrangement uses TRBV19 and TRBJ1-2, with D maybe TRBD1 (6 bases). V was trimmed by 2 bases and J by 4 bases, leaving 11 bases between them. The CDR3 has 14 residues. CDR1 and CDR2 (germline): LNHDA, SQIVND (reference sequence). The CDR3 nucleotides read TGTGCCAGTAGTATACCCCCAGGGGCCTATGGCTACACCTTC. Its protein is CASSIPPGAYGYTF.

V gene TRBV10-3 combines with J gene TRBJ2-1; the match to TRBD1 covers 7 bases. This CDR3 spans 15 amino acids. V lost 2 bases and J lost 3; bases outside the gene matches: 4. The germline gives CDR1 ENHRY, CDR2 SYGVKD. The CDR3 DNA follows: TGTGCCATCAGTGAGGCAGGGGGATTCTACAATGAGCAGTTCTTC. It encodes CAISEAGGFYNEQFF.

The chain employs TRBV19 and TRBJ1-5, with TRBD1 matching over 7 bases. V shed 4 bases and J 4 bases; nucleotides not matched to a gene: 4. The CDR3 spans 14 residues. Germline V CDR1 and CDR2: LNHDA, SQIVND (reference sequence). This CDR3 reads CASSTLQGNQPQHF. The CDR3, as DNA: TGTGCCAGTAGTACCTTACAGGGGAATCAGCCCCAGCATTTT.

The rearrangement uses TRBV20-1 and TRBJ2-1; possible D gene TRBD1, 6 bases. V shed 7 bases and J shed 10 bases, with 14 bases lying between them. Germline V gene lookup returns CDR1 DFQATT and CDR2 SNEGSKA (reference sequence). CDR3 length: 11 amino acids. CDR3 nucleotides: TGCAGTGGGGTCGAGGGGGAGGAGCAGTTCTTC. This sequence encodes CSGVEGEEQFF.

J is TRBJ2-2 and V is TRBV20-1; 7 bases are a match to TRBD2. J lost 3 bases, V lost 3 bases, and 10 bases had no gene match. The germline V gene encodes CDR1 DFQATT and CDR2 SNEGSKA (reference sequence). This CDR3 is built from 16 residues. CDR3 residues: CSASSPPAGDTGELFF. For the CDR3, the DNA is TGCAGTGCTAGTTCCCCCCCGGCGGGAGACACCGGGGAGCTGTTTTTT.

This clone showed up just once. V gene TRBV5-1 combines with J gene TRBJ2-7, with D perhaps TRBD2 (5 bases). The germline CDR1 and CDR2 sequences are SGHRS and YFSETQ. V was pared by 4 bases and J by 9 bases, with 11 bases between. CDR3 length equals 11 residues. CDR3 sequence (DNA): TGCGCCAGCAGCCTCGGGGATGGGCAGTACTTC. Translation gives CASSLGDGQYF. Complete variable domain (other parts from reference TRBV5-1 and TRBJ2-7): KAGVTQTPRYLIKTRGQQVTLSCSPISGHRSVSWYQQTPGQGLQFLFEYFSETQRNKGNFPGRFSGRQFSNSRSEMNVSTLELGDSALYLCASSLGDGQYFGPGTRLTVT.

The V gene is TRBV30, the J gene TRBJ2-1; no firm D call. CDR3 length: 14 residues. Germline-derived CDR1 and CDR2 are GTSNPN and SVGIG (reference sequence). V lost 3 bases to trimming and J lost 5 bases, with 14 bases between them. CDR3 sequence: CAWSKDKFNNEQFF. CDR3 bases: TGTGCCTGGAGCAAAGACAAATTCAACAATGAGCAGTTCTTC.

The chain employs TRBV21-1 and TRBJ2-3; the D call in the table, TRBD1, was not verified against the DNA. TRBV21-1 is a known pseudogene. The CDR3 is made up of 18 amino acids. The CDR3 bases are TGTGCCAGCAGCAAAGGAGTAAAGGGGGCCCCTAGCACAGATACGCAGTATTTT. It codes for CASSKGVKGAPSTDTQYF.

This chain uses TRBV5-6 with TRBJ1-2; D is unclear. Trimming pared 2 bases from V and 3 bases from J, leaving 8 bases between. The CDR3 consists of 13 residues. CDR1 is SGHDT and CDR2 is YYEEEE in the germline V gene. CDR3 nucleotide sequence: TGTGCCAGCAGCTTAGACCAGGACTATGGCTACACCTTC. Translated: CASSLDQDYGYTF.

The CDR3 sequence: CASSELSGLHQPQHF. The CDR3 DNA sequence: TGCGCCAGCAGTGAGTTGTCAGGGCTACATCAGCCCCAGCATTTT. The chain links TRBV10-2 to TRBJ1-5; D might be TRBD1 (5 bases). From germline, CDR1 is WSHSY and CDR2 SAAADI. This CDR3 has 15 amino acids. Trimming left V 1 base short and J 5 bases short, with 12 bases between.